The text below deals with one T cell receptor beta chain. Its specific antigen is unknown. Base-call qualities are not available, and no considerably larger clone is one nucleotide away. TCRbeta CDR3 regions were sequenced with the immunoSEQ Assay. After extraction, genomic DNA underwent amplification by bias-controlled multiplex PCR, followed by high-throughput sequencing. The paper's processing steps were these. To quantify the absolute abundance of every unique TCRbeta CDR3 region, sequences were collapsed and filtered. T cell fraction was estimated by normalization of TCRbeta template counts to usable DNA, with usable DNA being measured through amplification of reference genes present in all nucleated cells. Repertoire TCRs were annotated as SARS-CoV-2-specific by exact matching of V gene, CDR3 amino acid sequence and J gene to a known reactive TCR set. MIRA supplied the reference SARS-CoV-2 TCR set, which was filtered for enrichment in COVID-19-positive ImmuneCODE repertoires so that public or cross-reactive TCRs were removed. Using the MIRA antigens, annotated TCRs were further analysed by specific ORF or by position within an ORF. Breadth was defined as annotated unique rearrangements over total unique productive rearrangements; depth was the summed frequency of those rearrangements. TCR breadth was compared between groups using two-sided Wilcoxon rank-sum tests. Imported from immuneACCESS, the table was reduced by TCRdb to in-frame sequences with V and J called. These copies leave out some clones; in studies compared against another copy, an unresolved V gene accounts for under half, and the cause of the remainder is not known. That table furnishes V, J and clone size, whereas the DNA furnished D and trimming. For this sample the table gives roughly 700,000 clones, of which about 89% were detected only once. The ten largest clonotypes hold approximately 1.5% of the sample.

The data were obtained in a study of Ad26.COV2.S vaccination and SARS-CoV-2 variants (dated by TCRdb to 2020 to 2023). With regard to the full study: Vaccine-arm donors were drawn from COV1001, a multicentre, randomized, double-blind, placebo-controlled phase I-IIa trial of Ad26.COV2.S in healthy adults. Ad26.COV2.S was administered intramuscularly at a dose of 5x10^10 or 1x10^11 viral particles, either as one shot or as two shots given 56 days apart. Trial participants were randomized into five groups of five, in which low-dose or high-dose Ad26.COV2.S was given once or twice, or placebo was given on both occasions. The TCR-sequenced set comprised about 32 samples: approximately 19 Ad26.COV2.S vaccine recipients, 5 placebo recipients and 8 SARS-CoV-2 convalescent individuals. TCRbeta repertoire sequencing served as the tool for gauging how specific and how broad the SARS-CoV-2-reactive T cell receptors were following Ad26.COV2.S vaccination. Throughout the experiments and outcome assessment, investigators stayed blinded to trial group allocation. General findings and caveats noted by the study authors: Comparable non-spike TCR breadth was observed between vaccine and placebo recipients, consistent with only spike being contained in the vaccine. The authors noted that the TCR breadth and depth analyses may have underestimated total T cell responses. The study was not powered for comparison of responses between vaccine doses or regimens. Spike-specific TCR breadth was higher in Ad26.COV2.S recipients than in placebo recipients (P = 0.0014). Substantial breadth of spike-specific CD8+ and CD4+ T cell responses was reported after vaccination.

In light of the paper, this sample's treatment or condition label describes: about 20 received Ad26.COV2.S at low or high dose, single or two shots; 5 received placebo; per-sample allocation not given. Repertoires of vaccine and placebo recipients were sequenced from samples collected on day 63 after the first injection. Cohort 1b enrolled 20 to 30 adults aged 18-55 years at a single site in Boston, USA, between 29 July and 7 August 2020. Ad26.COV2.S was a replication-incompetent adenovirus type 26 vector that expressed a prefusion-stabilized SARS-CoV-2 spike protein derived from the original Wuhan strain. CDR1 and CDR2 were assigned from the germline V gene as LGHNA and YNFKEQ. Taken from cysteine to phenylalanine, the CDR3 has 16 residues. Only the CDR3 DNA stays, 48 bases, in frame from base 1. V and J are truncated by 0 bases and 5 bases respectively, leaving an intervening sequence of 16 bases.

Source: peripheral blood, taken in a trial of Ad26.COV2.S vaccine versus placebo. In this chain, TRBV4-2 is recombined with TRBJ1-1, with the identity of the D gene unclear. The clonotype comes from a person between 18 and 59 years old who received the Ad26.COV2.S COVID-19 vaccine or a placebo. The sequenced DNA: TGTGCCAGCAGCCAAGATAGTCCAGGCCTGGGGACTGAAGCTTTCTTT. It specifies CASSQDSPGLGTEAFF.